The source of this T cell receptor beta chain is a study of blood T cell repertoires in COVID-19. Study summary: Sites across the United States, Italy and Spain contributed samples from acute and convalescent COVID-19.

Only in-frame clones appear in the TCRdb table, and some are missing; sequencing was by immunoSEQ multiplex PCR. This sample has hundreds of thousands of clones; 86% occur once, and the top ten carry over 2%. The V and J ends lost 6 bases and 4 bases, in that order; junction bases with no gene match: 9. The germline CDR1 and CDR2 sequences are LNHDA and SQIVND (reference sequence). The CDR3 is 14 amino acids. The chain uses TRBV19 and TRBJ2-7, with 7 bases that match TRBD1. The TCR sequence derives from a woman aged 25 to 39 who had recovered from COVID-19. The sequenced sample consisted of peripheral blood. CDR3 amino acids: CASSPMGTAYEQYF. Written as DNA, the CDR3 is TGTGCCAGTAGCCCCATGGGGACAGCATACGAGCAGTACTTC.